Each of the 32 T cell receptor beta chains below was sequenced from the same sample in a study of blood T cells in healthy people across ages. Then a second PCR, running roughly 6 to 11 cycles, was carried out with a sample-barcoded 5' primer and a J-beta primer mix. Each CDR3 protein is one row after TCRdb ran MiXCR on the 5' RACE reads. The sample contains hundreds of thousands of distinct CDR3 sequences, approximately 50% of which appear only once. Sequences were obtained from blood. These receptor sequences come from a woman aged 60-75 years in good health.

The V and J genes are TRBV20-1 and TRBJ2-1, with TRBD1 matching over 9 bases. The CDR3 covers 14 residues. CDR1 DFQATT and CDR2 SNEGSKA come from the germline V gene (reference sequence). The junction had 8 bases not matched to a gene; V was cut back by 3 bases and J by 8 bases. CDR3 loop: CSASFGTGSYEQFF. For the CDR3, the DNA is TGCAGTGCTAGCTTCGGGACAGGGTCATATGAGCAGTTCTTC.

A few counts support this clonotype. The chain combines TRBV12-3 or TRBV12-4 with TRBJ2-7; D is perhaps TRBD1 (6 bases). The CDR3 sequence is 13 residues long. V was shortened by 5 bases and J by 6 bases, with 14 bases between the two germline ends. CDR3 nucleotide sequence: TGTGCCAGCAGTACCCAACAGGGTGCCGAGCAGTACTTC. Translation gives CASSTQQGAEQYF.

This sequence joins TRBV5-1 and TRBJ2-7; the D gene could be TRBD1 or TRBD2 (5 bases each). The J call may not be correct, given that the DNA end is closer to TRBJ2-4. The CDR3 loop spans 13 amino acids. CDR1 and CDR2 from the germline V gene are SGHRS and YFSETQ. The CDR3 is CASSQDQGDIQYF. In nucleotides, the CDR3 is TGCGCCAGCAGCCAGGACCAGGGAGACATTCAGTACTTC.

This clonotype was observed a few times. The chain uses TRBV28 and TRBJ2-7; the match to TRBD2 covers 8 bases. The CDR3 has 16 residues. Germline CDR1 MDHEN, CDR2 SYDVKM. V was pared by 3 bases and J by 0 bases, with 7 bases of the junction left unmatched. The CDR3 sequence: CASSLGAAGGSYEQYF. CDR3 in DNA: TGTGCCAGCAGTTTGGGGGCCGCGGGAGGCTCCTACGAGCAGTACTTC.

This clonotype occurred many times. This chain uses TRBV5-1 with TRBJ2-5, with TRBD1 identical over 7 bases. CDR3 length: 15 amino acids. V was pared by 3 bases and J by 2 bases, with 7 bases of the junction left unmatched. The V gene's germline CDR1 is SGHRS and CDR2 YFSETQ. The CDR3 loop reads CASSSLGQAQETQYF. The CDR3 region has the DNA TGCGCCAGCAGCTCACTCGGACAGGCTCAAGAGACCCAGTACTTC.

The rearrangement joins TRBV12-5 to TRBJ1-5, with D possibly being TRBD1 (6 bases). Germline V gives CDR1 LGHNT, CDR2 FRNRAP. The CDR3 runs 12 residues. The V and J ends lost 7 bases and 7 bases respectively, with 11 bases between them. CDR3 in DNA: TGTGCTAGTGCCTTACAGGGCCAGCCCCAGCATTTT. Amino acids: CASALQGQPQHF. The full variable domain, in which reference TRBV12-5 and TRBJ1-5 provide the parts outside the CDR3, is DARVTQTPRHKVTEMGQEVTMRCQPILGHNTVFWYRQTMMQGLELLAYFRNRAPLDDSGMPKDRFSAEMPDATLATLKIQPSEPRDSAVYFCASALQGQPQHFGDGTRLSIL.

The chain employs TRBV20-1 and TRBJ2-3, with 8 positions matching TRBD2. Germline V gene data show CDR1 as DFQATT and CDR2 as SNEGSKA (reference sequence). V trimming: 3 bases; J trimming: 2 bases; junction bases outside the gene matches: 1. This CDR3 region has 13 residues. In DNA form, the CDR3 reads TGCAGTGCTAGCGGGAGGGCCACAGATACGCAGTATTTT. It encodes CSASGRATDTQYF.

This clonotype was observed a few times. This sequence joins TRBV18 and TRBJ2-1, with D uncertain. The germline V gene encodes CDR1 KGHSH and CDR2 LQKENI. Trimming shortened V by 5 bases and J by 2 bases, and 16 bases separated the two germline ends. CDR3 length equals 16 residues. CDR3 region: CASSVLPQTTYNEQFF. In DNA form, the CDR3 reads TGTGCCAGCTCAGTACTACCCCAAACAACCTACAATGAGCAGTTCTTC. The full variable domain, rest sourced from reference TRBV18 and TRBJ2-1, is NAGVMQNPRHLVRRRGQEARLRCSPMKGHSHVYWYRQLPEEGLKFMVYLQKENIIDESGMPKERFSAEFPKEGPSILRIQQVVRGDSAAYFCASSVLPQTTYNEQFFGPGTRLTVL.

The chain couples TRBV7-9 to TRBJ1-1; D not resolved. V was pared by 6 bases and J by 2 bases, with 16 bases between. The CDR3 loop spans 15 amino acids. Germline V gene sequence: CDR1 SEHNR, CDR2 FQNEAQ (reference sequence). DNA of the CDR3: TGTGCCAGCAGTCCTGGGTGGGGAAGCAACACTGAAGCTTTCTTT. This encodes CASSPGWGSNTEAFF.

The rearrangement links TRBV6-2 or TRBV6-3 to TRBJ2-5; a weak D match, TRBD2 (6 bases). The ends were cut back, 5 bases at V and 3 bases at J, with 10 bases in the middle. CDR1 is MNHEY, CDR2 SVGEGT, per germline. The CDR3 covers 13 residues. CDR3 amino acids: CASSRRLEETQYF. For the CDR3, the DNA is TGTGCCAGCAGTCGGCGACTAGAAGAGACCCAGTACTTC.

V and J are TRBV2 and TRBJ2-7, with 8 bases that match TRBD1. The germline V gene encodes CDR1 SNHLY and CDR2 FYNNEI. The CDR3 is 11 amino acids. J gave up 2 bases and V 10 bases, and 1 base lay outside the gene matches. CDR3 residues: CAKQGAYEQYF. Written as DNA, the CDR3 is TGTGCCAAACAGGGGGCCTACGAGCAGTACTTC.

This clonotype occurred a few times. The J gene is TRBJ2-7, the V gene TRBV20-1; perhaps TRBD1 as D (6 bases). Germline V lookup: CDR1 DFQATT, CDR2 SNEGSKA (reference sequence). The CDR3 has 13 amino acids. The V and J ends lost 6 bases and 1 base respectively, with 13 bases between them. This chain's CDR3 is CSAPTGRSYEQYF. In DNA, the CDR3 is TGCAGTGCCCCGACAGGAAGGTCCTACGAGCAGTACTTC.

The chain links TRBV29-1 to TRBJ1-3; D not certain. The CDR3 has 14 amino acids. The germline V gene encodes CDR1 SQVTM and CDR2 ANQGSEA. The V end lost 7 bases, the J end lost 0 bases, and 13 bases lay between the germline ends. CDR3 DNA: TGCAGCGCCGGACCTTCGTTCTCTGGAAACACCATATATTTT. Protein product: CSAGPSFSGNTIYF.

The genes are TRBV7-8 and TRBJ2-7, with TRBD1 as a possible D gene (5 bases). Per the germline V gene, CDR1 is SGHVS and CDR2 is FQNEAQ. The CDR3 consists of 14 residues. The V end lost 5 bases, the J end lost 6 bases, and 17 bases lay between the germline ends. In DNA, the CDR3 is TGTGCCAGCAGCCCAGGACACCCGGACGGCGAGCAGTACTTC. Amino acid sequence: CASSPGHPDGEQYF.

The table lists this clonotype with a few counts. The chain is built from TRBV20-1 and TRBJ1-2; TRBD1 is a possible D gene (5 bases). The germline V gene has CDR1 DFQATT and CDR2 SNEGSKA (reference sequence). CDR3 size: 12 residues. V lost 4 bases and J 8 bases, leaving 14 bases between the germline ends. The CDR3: CSAIDRSWGYTF. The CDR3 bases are TGCAGTGCTATCGACAGATCTTGGGGCTACACCTTC.

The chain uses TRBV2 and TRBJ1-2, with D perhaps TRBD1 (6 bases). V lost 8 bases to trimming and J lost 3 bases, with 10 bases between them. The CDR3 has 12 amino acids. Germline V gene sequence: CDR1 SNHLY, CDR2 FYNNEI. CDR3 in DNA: TGTGCCAGCTACAGGGAGGACTATGGCTACACCTTC. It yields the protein CASYREDYGYTF.

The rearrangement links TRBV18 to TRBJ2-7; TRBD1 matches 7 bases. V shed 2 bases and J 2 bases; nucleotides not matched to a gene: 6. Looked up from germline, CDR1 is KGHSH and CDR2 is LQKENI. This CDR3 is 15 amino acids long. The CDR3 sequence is CASSPSRDRPYEQYF. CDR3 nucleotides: TGTGCCAGCTCACCATCCCGGGACAGACCCTACGAGCAGTACTTC.

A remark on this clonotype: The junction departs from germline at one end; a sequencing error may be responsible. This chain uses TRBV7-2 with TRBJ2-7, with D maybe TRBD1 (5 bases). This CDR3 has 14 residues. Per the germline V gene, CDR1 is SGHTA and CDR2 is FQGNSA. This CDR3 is CASSPDSRSCEQYF. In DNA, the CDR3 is TGTGCCAGCAGCCCTGACAGCAGGTCCTGCGAGCAGTACTTC. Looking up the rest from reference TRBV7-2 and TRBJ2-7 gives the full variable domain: GAGVSQSPSNKVTEKGKDVELRCDPISGHTALYWYRQSLGQGLEFLIYFQGNSAPDKSGLPSDRFSAERTGGSVSTLTIQRTQQEDSAVYLCASSPDSRSCEQYFGPGTRLTVT.

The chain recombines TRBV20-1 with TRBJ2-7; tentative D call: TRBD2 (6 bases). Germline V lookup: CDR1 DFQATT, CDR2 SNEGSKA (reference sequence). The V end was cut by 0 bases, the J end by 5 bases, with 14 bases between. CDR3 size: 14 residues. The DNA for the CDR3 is TGCAGTGCTAGAGATAAATCGGGGGTCCACGAGCAGTACTTC. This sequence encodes CSARDKSGVHEQYF.

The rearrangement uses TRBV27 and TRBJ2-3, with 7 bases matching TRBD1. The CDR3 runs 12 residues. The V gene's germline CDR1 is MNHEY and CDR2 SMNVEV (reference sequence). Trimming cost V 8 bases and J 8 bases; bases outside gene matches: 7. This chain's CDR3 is CASSQGVGTQYF. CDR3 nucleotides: TGTGCCAGCTCCCAGGGGGTAGGTACGCAGTATTTT.

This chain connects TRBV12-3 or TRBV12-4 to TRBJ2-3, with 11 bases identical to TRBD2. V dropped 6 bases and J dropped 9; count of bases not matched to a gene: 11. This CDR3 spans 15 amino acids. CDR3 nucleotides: TGTGCCAGCAGCGGAACTAGCGGGGGAGACAGGACGCAGTATTTT. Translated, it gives CASSGTSGGDRTQYF.

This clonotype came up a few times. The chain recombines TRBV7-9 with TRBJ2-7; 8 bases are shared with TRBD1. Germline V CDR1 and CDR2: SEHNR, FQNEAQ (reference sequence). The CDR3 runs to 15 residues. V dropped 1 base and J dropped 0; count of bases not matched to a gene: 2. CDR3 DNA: TGTGCCAGCAGCTTAGAACAGGGGGACTCCTACGAGCAGTACTTC. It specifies CASSLEQGDSYEQYF.

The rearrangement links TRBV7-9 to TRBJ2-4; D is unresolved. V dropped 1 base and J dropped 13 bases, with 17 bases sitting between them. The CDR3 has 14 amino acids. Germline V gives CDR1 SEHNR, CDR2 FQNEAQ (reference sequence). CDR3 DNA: TGTGCCAGCAGCTTAGTTCGGTCCTCAAGAGAGCAGTACTTC. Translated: CASSLVRSSREQYF.

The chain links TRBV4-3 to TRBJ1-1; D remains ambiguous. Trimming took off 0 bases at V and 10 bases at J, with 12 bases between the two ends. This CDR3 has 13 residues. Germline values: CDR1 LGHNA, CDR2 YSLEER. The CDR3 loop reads CASSQDRALGAFF. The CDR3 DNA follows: TGCGCCAGCAGCCAAGATAGGGCCCTCGGAGCTTTCTTT.

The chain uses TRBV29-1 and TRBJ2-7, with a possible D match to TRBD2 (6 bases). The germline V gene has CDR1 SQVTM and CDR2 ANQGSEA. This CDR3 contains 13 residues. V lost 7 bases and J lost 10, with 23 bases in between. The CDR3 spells CSADLGGLGAQYF. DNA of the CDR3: TGCAGCGCCGATTTGGGGGGACTCGGGGCCCAGTACTTC.

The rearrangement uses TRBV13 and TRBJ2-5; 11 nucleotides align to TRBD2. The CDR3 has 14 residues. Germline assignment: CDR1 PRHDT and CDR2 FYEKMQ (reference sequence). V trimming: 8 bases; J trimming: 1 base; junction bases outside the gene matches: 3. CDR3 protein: CASSGLAGQETQYF. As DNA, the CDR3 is TGTGCCAGCTCCGGACTAGCGGGCCAAGAGACCCAGTACTTC.

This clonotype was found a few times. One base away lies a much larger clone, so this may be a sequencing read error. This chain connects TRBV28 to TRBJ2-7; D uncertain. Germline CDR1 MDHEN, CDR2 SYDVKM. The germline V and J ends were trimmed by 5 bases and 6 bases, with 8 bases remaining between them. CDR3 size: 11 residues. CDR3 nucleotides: TGTGCCAGCAGTCCAAGATGCGAGCAGTACTTC. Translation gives CASSPRCEQYF.

The CDR3 is CRTGHLERTEAFF. The CDR3 DNA reads TGCAGAACCGGACATCTTGAGAGGACTGAAGCTTTCTTT. The chain recombines TRBV29-1 with TRBJ1-1; tentative D call: TRBD1 (5 bases). The CDR3 spans 13 residues. Germline V gene lookup returns CDR1 SQVTM and CDR2 ANQGSEA.

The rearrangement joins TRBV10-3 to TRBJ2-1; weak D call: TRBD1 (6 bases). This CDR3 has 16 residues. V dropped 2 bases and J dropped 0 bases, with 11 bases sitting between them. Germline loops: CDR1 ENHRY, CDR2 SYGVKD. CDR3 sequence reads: CAISETGPSSYNEQFF. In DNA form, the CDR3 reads TGTGCCATCAGTGAGACAGGGCCTAGCTCCTACAATGAGCAGTTCTTC.

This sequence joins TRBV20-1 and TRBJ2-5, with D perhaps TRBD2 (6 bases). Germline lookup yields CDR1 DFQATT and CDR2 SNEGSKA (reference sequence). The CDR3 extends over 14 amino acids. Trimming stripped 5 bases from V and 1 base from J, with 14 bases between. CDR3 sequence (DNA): TGCAGTGCTGACGAGATCGGGGGCCAAGAGACCCAGTACTTC. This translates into CSADEIGGQETQYF.

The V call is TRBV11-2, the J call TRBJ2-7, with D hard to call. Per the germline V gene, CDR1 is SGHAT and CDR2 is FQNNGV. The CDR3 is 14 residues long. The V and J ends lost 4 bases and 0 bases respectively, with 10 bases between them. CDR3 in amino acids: CASSSDGSSYEQYF. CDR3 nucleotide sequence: TGTGCCAGCAGCTCGGACGGAAGCTCCTACGAGCAGTACTTC.

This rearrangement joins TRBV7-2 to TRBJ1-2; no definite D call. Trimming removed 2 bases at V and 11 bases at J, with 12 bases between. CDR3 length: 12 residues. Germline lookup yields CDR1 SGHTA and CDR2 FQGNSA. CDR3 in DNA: TGTGCCAGCAGCTTAAGTCGAACAGAGTACACCTTC. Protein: CASSLSRTEYTF.